Here is one T cell receptor (beta chain) with its context. As handled by the study authors: Amplification with reference gene primers provided the estimates of nucleated cell counts. Only in-frame clones appear in the TCRdb table, and some are missing; sequencing was by immunoSEQ multiplex PCR. V and J calls and clone size are as listed in that table; D and trimming were resolved from the DNA. The sample has 240,000 or so clones, roughly 83% seen once; the top ten hold roughly 10%. The data were taken from a study of blood T cell repertoires in COVID-19. Study at large: COVID-19 samples, acute and convalescent, were from the United States, Italy and Spain. The analysed material was cDNA or gDNA that came from T cells, B-cell-depleted T cells, or PBMCs.

This CDR3 region has 15 residues. Germline V gene lookup returns CDR1 LGHDT and CDR2 YNNKEL (reference sequence). V trimming: 4 bases; J trimming: 9 bases; junction bases outside the gene matches: 10. The chain recombines TRBV3-1 (or the pseudogene TRBV3-2) with TRBJ2-1; 9 nucleotides line up with TRBD1. Sequenced material: peripheral blood. The sequence was collected from a woman older than 75 with acute or convalescent COVID-19. The CDR3 here is CASSPTGGTTREQFF. In DNA, the CDR3 is TGTGCCAGCAGCCCGACAGGGGGTACCACTCGTGAGCAGTTCTTC.